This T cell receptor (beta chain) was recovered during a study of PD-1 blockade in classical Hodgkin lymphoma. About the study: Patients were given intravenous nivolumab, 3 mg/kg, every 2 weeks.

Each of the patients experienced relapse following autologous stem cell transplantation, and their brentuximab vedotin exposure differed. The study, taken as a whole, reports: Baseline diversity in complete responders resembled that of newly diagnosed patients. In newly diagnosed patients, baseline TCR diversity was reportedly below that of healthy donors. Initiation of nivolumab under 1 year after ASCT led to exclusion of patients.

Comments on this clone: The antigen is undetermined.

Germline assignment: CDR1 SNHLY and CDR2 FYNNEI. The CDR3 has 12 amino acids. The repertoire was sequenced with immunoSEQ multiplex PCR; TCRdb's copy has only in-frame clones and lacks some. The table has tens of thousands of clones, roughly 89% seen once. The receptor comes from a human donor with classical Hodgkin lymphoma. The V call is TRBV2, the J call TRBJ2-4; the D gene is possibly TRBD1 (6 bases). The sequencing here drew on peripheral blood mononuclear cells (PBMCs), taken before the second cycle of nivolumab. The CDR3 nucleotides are TGTGTCATCAGGGGAGCCAAAAACATTCAGTACTTC. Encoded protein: CVIRGAKNIQYF.